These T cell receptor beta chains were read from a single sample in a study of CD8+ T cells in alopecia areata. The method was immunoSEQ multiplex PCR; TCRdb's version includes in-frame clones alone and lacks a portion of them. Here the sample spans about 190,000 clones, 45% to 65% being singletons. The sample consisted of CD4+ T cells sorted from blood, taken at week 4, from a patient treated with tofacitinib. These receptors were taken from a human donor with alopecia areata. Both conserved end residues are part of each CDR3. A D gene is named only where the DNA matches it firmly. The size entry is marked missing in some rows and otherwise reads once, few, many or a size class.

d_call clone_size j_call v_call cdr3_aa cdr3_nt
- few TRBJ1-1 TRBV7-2 CASSFGGSTEAFF TGTGCCAGCAGCTTCGGAGGGTCCACTGAAGCTTTCTTT
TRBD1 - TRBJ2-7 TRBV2 CASSDQDRAPSYEQYF TGTGCCAGCAGTGATCAAGACAGGGCCCCCTCCTACGAGCAGTACTTC
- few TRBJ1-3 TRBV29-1 CSADHREGNTIYF TGCAGCGCCGATCATAGGGAAGGAAACACCATATATTTT
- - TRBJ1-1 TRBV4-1 CASSLRSSPLNTEAFF TGCGCCAGCAGCCTAAGGTCGTCTCCGTTGAACACTGAAGCTTTCTTT
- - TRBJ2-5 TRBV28 CASSLGRNQETQYF TGTGCCAGCAGTTTAGGACGGAACCAAGAGACCCAGTACTTC
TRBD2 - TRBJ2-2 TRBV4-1 CASSQPGIAGGPFDTGELFF TGCGCCAGCAGCCAACCCGGAATAGCGGGAGGGCCATTTGACACCGGGGAGCTGTTTTTT
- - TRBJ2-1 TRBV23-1 CASSHGKSNLDKGQNLF TGCGCCAGCAGTCATGGAAAGTCGAATCTGGACAAGGGGCAAAATCTCTTC
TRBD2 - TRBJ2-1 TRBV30 CAWSVRGGSRNEQFF TGTGCCTGGAGTGTACGAGGCGGGAGCAGGAATGAGCAGTTCTTC
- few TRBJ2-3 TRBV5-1 CASSPLRESTDTQYF TGCGCCAGCAGCCCCCTACGGGAGAGCACAGATACGCAGTATTTT
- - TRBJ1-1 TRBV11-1 CASSHRVYTPEAFF TGTGCCAGCAGCCACAGAGTTTACACCCCTGAAGCTTTCTTT
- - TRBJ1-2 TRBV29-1 CSARGSGGYTF TGCAGCGCTAGGGGAAGCGGTGGCTACACCTTC
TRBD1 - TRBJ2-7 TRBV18 CASSRGTEGVKEQYF TGTGCCAGCTCACGGGGGACAGAGGGTGTTAAGGAGCAGTACTTC
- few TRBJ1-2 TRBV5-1 CASSLADGQGRGYTF TGCGCCAGCAGCTTGGCCGACGGCCAGGGGCGAGGCTACACCTTC
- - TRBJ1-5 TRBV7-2 CASSPSNVRGQPQHF TGTGCCAGCAGCCCTAGCAACGTCAGGGGTCAGCCCCAGCATTTT
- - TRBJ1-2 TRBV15 CATSGHRETTF TGTGCCACCAGCGGGCACAGGGAAACGACCTTC
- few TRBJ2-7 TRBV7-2 CASSFSVGYEQYF TGTGCCAGCAGCTTTAGCGTTGGCTACGAGCAGTACTTC
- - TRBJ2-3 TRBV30 CAWTRTVTDTQYF TGTGCCTGGACCCGGACAGTCACAGATACGCAGTATTTT
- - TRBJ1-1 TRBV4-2 CASSQGAKNTEAFF TGTGCCAGCAGCCAAGGGGCAAAGAACACTGAAGCTTTCTTT
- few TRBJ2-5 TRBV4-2 CASSQVGTLTETQYF TGTGCCAGCAGCCAAGTGGGGACCCTAACAGAGACCCAGTACTTC
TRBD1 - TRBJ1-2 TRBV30 CAWSTRDSLNYGYTF TGTGCCTGGAGTACCCGGGACAGCCTTAACTATGGCTACACCTTC
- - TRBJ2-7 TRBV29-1 CSVSTLGSSYEQYF TGCAGCGTTTCCACCTTGGGGAGCTCCTACGAGCAGTACTTC
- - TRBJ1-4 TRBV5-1 CASSLAWGSEKLFF TGCGCCAGCAGCTTGGCGTGGGGAAGTGAAAAACTGTTTTTT
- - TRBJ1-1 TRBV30 CAWSVWAEAFF TGTGCCTGGAGTGTTTGGGCTGAAGCTTTCTTT
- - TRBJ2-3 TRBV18 CASSPPGLVDTQYF TGTGCCAGCTCACCACCGGGGCTCGTAGATACGCAGTATTTT
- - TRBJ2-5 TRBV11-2 CASSRSGGETQYF TGTGCCAGCAGCCGAAGCGGAGGGGAGACCCAGTACTTC
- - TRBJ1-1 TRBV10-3 CAISVGGGTEAFF TGTGCCATCAGTGTGGGCGGGGGTACTGAAGCTTTCTTT
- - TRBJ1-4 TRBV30 CAWSAREKLFF TGTGCCTGGAGTGCCCGGGAAAAACTGTTTTTT
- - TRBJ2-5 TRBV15 CATSRQSVETQYF TGTGCCACCAGCAGGCAGAGTGTGGAGACCCAGTACTTC